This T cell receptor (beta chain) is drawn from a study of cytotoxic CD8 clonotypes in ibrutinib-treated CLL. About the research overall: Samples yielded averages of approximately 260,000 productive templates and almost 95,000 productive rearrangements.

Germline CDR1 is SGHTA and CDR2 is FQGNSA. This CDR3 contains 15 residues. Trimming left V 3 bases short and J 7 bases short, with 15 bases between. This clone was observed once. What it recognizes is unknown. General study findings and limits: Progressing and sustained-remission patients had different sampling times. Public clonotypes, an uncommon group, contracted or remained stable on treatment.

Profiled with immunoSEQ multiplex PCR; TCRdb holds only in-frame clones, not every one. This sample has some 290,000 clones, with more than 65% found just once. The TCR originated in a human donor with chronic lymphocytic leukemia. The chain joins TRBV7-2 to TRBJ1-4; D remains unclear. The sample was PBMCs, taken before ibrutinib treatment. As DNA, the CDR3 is TGTGCCAGCAGCTTTATGGGCACGACGGGTGAAAAACTGTTTTTT. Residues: CASSFMGTTGEKLFF. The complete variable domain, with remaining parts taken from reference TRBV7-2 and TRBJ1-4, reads GAGVSQSPSNKVTEKGKDVELRCDPISGHTALYWYRQSLGQGLEFLIYFQGNSAPDKSGLPSDRFSAERTGGSVSTLTIQRTQQEDSAVYLCASSFMGTTGEKLFFGSGTQLSVL.